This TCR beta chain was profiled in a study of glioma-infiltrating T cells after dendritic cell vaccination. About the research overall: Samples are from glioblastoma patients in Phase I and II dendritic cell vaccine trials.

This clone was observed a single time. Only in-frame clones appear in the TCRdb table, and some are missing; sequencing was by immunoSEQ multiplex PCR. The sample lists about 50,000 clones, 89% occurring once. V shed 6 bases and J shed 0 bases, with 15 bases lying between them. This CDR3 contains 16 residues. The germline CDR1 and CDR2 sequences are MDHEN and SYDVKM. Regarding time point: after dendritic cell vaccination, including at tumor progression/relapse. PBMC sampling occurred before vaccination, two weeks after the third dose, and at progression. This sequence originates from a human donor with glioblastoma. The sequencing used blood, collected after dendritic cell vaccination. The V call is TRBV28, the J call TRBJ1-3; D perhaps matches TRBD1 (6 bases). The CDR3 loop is CASSLGQRISGNTIYF. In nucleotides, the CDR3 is TGTGCCAGCAGCCTCGGACAGCGTATCTCTGGAAACACCATATATTTT. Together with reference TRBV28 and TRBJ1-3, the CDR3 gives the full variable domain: DVKVTQSSRYLVKRTGEKVFLECVQDMDHENMFWYRQDPGLGLRLIYFSYDVKMKEKGDIPEGYSVSREKKERFSLILESASTNQTSMYLCASSLGQRISGNTIYFGEGSWLTVV.